These 13 T cell receptor beta chains share one sample of origin, sequenced in a study of T-cell reconstitution after alpha-beta-depleted transplantation in children (dated by TCRdb to about 2016). Library preparation was by PCR. Sequenced on an Illumina HiSeq 2500. TCR libraries were prepared with molecular barcoding, using unique molecular identifiers to normalize TCRbeta repertoire quantification. TCRdb redid the processing of the public reads, applying fastp at Q25 and MiXCR, and retained in-frame beta chains. A single entry per CDR3 protein holds the most common genes and DNA from its merged rows. The sample profile shows about 340,000 distinct CDR3 sequences; about 16% of them were found once. The ten largest clonotypes hold roughly two fifths of the sample. The sample's treatment or condition, from its label and the paper: allogeneic hematopoietic cell transplantation with graft depleted of TCRalphabeta T cells and CD19 B cells.

This specimen was PBMCs, mostly from graft donor cells, taken 360 days after TCRalphabeta/CD19-depleted stem cell transplant. These receptor sequences come from a male patient between 2 and 15 years old who had a stem cell transplant for acute lymphoblastic leukemia, so the T cells may come from the graft donor.

CDR3 DNA sequence: TGTGCCAGCGTAACCTCCGGGGGAAATTACGAGCAGTACTTC. This translates into CASVTSGGNYEQYF. The chain recombines TRBV7-2 with TRBJ2-7, with a weak D call TRBD2 (6 bases). V gave up 8 bases and J gave up 4 bases, with 18 bases separating them. The CDR3 has 14 amino acids. CDR1 is SGHTA and CDR2 is FQGNSA in the germline V gene.

The chain couples TRBV29-1 to TRBJ2-5, with D hard to call. This CDR3 is 15 amino acids long. Deletions cut 7 bases from V and 4 bases from J, with 22 bases between. In germline, CDR1 is SQVTM, CDR2 ANQGSEA. The CDR3, as DNA: TGCAGCGCCGCCAGACTGGAGCCAACACCAGAGACCCAGTACTTC. Its translation is CSAARLEPTPETQYF.

This clonotype was seen repeatedly, ten times or more. V gene TRBV9 combines with J gene TRBJ2-7, with 10 bases identical to TRBD2. Germline V gives CDR1 SGDLS, CDR2 YYNGEE. V lost 3 bases and J lost 5; bases outside the gene matches: 11. This CDR3 is built from 16 residues. CDR3 DNA sequence: TGTGCCAGCAGCGGAATCAGCGGGAGGGCCTTACACGAGCAGTACTTC. Translating it yields CASSGISGRALHEQYF.

This clonotype has more than one count but fewer than ten. The V call is TRBV5-1, the J call TRBJ2-4; TRBD2 is a possible D gene (5 bases). The CDR3 loop spans 15 amino acids. The germline V gene has CDR1 SGHRS and CDR2 YFSETQ. V gave up 0 bases and J gave up 1 base, with 8 bases separating them. CDR3 sequence (DNA): TGCGCCAGCAGCTTGGACGGGATGGCCAAAAACATTCAGTACTTC. Protein product: CASSLDGMAKNIQYF.

This clonotype has ten or more counts. CDR3 DNA: TGTGCCAGCAGTAGGGACAATGAGCAGTTCTTC. The encoded protein is CASSRDNEQFF. The chain combines TRBV6-5 with TRBJ2-1; D unclear. The CDR3 sequence is 11 residues long. In germline, CDR1 is MNHEY, CDR2 SVGAGI. The germline V and J ends were trimmed by 5 bases and 5 bases, with 4 bases remaining between them.

In this sample, this clonotype turned up a few times. The chain joins TRBV5-1 to TRBJ1-1, with TRBD1 matching 8 bases. The CDR3 runs 15 residues. The V and J ends lost 2 bases and 4 bases, in that order; junction bases with no gene match: 7. Germline assignment: CDR1 SGHRS and CDR2 YFSETQ. CDR3 sequence (DNA): TGCGCCAGCAGCTTAACTCGACAGGGGCGCACTGAAGCTTTCTTT. Residues: CASSLTRQGRTEAFF.

This clonotype was counted between two and nine times. The chain uses TRBV7-3 and TRBJ2-1; D may be TRBD1 (6 bases). V lost 10 bases, J lost 9 bases, and 19 bases lay in between. The CDR3 runs 13 residues. Germline values: CDR1 SGHTA, CDR2 FQGTGA. Here the CDR3 reads CATSLNRDTEQFF. CDR3 nucleotide sequence: TGTGCCACCTCTTTAAACAGGGATACTGAGCAGTTCTTC.

Many counts were recorded for this clonotype. The chain recombines TRBV20-1 with TRBJ2-7; 7 positions agree with TRBD2. The V and J ends lost 6 bases and 3 bases, in that order; junction bases with no gene match: 11. This CDR3 region has 14 residues. Per the germline V gene, CDR1 is DFQATT and CDR2 is SNEGSKA (reference sequence). CDR3 DNA sequence: TGCAGTGCCAAACCTAGCGGCCCCTACTACGAGCAGTACTTC. It specifies CSAKPSGPYYEQYF.

This clonotype showed up many times. The chain couples TRBV28 to TRBJ2-5; TRBD2 matches at 10 bases. In germline, CDR1 is MDHEN, CDR2 SYDVKM. V lost 6 bases to trimming and J lost 1 base; unmatched junction nucleotides: 2. This CDR3 region has 14 residues. The CDR3 nucleotides are TGTGCCAGCAGAGCGGGGGGGACCCAAGAGACCCAGTACTTC. Its protein is CASRAGGTQETQYF.

This clonotype was picked up a small number of times. The CDR3 DNA reads as TGTGCCAGCAGTAGCGGGAGCGGATACGAGCAGTACTTC. It specifies CASSSGSGYEQYF. The rearrangement uses TRBV27 and TRBJ2-7; 8 nucleotides align to TRBD2. This CDR3 has 13 amino acids. The trim removed 5 bases at V and 4 bases at J, leaving 4 bases unmatched. The germline CDR1 and CDR2 sequences are MNHEY and SMNVEV (reference sequence).

This clonotype appeared many times. The V gene is TRBV12-3 or TRBV12-4, the J gene TRBJ2-1; possible D gene TRBD1, 5 bases. This CDR3 spans 14 amino acids. V was cut by 2 bases and J by 5 bases, with 10 bases left in between. CDR3 protein: CASSLIRVDNEQFF. The CDR3 coding sequence is TGTGCCAGCAGTTTAATCAGGGTCGACAATGAGCAGTTCTTC.

This clonotype was observed a few times. The chain combines TRBV7-9 with TRBJ2-1; TRBD2 matches at 7 bases. The CDR3 runs to 14 residues. V trimming: 3 bases; J trimming: 8 bases; junction bases outside the gene matches: 7. Germline CDR1 reads SEHNR; CDR2 reads FQNEAQ (reference sequence). The CDR3, as DNA: TGTGCCAGCAGCTTTTGGGGGGGGATGGATGAGCAGTTCTTC. Translated: CASSFWGGMDEQFF.

There are a few counts of this clonotype. The rearrangement links TRBV18 to TRBJ2-1; TRBD2 aligns across 9 bases. V shed 5 bases, J shed 7 bases, and the junction held 6 bases outside the gene matches. The CDR3 sequence is 14 residues long. The V gene's germline CDR1 is KGHSH and CDR2 LQKENI. Here the CDR3 DNA reads TGTGCCAGCTCATCCGTTAGCGGGGGAAATGAGCAGTTCTTC. Translation gives CASSSVSGGNEQFF.